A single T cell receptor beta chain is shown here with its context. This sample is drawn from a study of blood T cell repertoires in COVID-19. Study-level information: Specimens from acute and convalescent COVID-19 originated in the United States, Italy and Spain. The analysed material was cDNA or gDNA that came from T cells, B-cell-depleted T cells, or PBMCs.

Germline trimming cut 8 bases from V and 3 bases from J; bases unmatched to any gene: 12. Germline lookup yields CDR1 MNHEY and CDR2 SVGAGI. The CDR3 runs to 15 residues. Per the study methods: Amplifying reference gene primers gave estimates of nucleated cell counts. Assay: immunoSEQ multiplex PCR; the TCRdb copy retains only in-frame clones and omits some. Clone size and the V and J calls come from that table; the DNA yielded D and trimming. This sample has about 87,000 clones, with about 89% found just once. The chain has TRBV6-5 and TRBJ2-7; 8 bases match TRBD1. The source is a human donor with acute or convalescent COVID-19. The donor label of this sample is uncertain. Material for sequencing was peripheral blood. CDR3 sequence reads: CASQGRGLLDYEQYF. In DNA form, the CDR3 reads TGTGCCAGCCAGGGCAGGGGGCTGTTAGACTACGAGCAGTACTTC.